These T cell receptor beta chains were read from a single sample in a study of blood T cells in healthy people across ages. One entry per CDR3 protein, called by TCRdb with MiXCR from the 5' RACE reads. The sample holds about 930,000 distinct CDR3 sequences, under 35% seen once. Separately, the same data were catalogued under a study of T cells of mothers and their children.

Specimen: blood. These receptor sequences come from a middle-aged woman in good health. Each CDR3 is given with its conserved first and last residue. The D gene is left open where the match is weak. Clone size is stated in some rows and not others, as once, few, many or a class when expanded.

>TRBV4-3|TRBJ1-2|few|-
TGCGCCAGCAGCCAAGATTTAGGGACGGGTAATAGGTATGGCTACACCTTC
CASSQDLGTGNRYGYTF
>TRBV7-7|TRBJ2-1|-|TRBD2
TGTGCTAGCAGCTTTGGGACTAGCGGACAAGAGACCCAGTTCTTC
CASSFGTSGQETQFF
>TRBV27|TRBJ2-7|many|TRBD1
TGTGCCAGCAGTACAGGGGACAGCGACGAGCAGTACTTC
CASSTGDSDEQYF
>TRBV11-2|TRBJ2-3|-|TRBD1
TGTGCCAGCAGTCCACCGGGACAGCGACTCACAGATACGCAGTATTTT
CASSPPGQRLTDTQYF
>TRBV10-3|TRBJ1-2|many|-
TGTGCCATCAGTGACTATATAAAAGGGACAACTAACTATGGCTACACCTTC
CAISDYIKGTTNYGYTF
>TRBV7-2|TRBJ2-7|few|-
TGTGCCAGCAGCTTAAATATCGGGGAGCAGTACTTC
CASSLNIGEQYF
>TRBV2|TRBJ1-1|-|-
TGTGCCAGCAGTGATACGGGGGGATGTACTGAAGCTTTCTTT
CASSDTGGCTEAFF
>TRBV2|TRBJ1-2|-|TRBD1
TGTGCCAGCAGCGTAATGACAGGGATCCCGAGTGGCTACACCTTC
CASSVMTGIPSGYTF
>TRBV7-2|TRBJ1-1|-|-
TGTGCCAGCAGCGTTTCCATGGGGGTACCTGAAGCTTTCTTT
CASSVSMGVPEAFF
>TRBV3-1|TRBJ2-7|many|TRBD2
TGTGCCAGCAGCGTTCTAGCGGGGAAGCCTGGGGAGCAGTACTTC
CASSVLAGKPGEQYF
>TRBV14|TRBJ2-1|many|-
TGTGCCAGCAGACAATCCGGGGATGAGCAGTTCTTC
CASRQSGDEQFF
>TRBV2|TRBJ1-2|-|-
TGTGCCAGCCACCGAGGAGACTATGGCTACACCTTC
CASHRGDYGYTF
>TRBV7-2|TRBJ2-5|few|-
TGTGCCAGCAGCCTCCCGCGGGAGACCCAGTACTTC
CASSLPRETQYF
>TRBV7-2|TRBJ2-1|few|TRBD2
TGTGCCAGCAGCTCTAGCGGGGACCTCTACAATGAGCAGTTCTTC
CASSSSGDLYNEQFF
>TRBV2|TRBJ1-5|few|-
TGTGCCAGCACCTACCGGGACAGCAATCAGCCCCAGCATTTT
CASTYRDSNQPQHF
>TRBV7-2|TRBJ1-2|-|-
TGTGCCAGCAGCTTAGCGGGGGACCGCTACACCTTC
CASSLAGDRYTF
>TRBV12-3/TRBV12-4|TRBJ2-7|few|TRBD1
TGTGCCAGCAGCCCAAACAGGGGTCCCTACGAGCAGTACTTC
CASSPNRGPYEQYF
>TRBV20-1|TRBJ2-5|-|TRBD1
TGCAGTGCTCTTAGGACAGGGCAAGAGACCCAGTACTTC
CSALRTGQETQYF
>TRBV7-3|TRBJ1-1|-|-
TGTGCCAGCAGCCCACGTGTCGAGGGGGGTGTCAGTGGTGAAGCTTTCTTT
CASSPRVEGGVSGEAFF
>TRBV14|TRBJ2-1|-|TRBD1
TGTGCCAGCACCAGCCGGGGACAGGGGGACAATGAGCAGTTCTTC
CASTSRGQGDNEQFF
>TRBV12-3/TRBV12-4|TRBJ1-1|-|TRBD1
TGTGCCAGCAGTTACCTGACAGGGACGACTACTGAAGCTTTCTTT
CASSYLTGTTTEAFF
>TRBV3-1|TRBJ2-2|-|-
TGTGCCAGCAGCCCTTACGCCCGGACCGGGGAGCTGTTTTTT
CASSPYARTGELFF
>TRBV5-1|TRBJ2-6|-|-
TGCGCCAGCAGACCGGGGGTAGCGAGTGGGGCCAACGTCCTGACTTTC
CASRPGVASGANVLTF
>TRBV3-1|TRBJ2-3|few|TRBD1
TGTGCCAGCAGCTTTGGGACAGGAGTCACAGATACGCAGTATTTT
CASSFGTGVTDTQYF
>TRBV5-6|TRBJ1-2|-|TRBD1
TGTGCCAGCAGCCACCACGACAGGGACTATGGCTACACCTTC
CASSHHDRDYGYTF
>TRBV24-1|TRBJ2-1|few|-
TGTGCCACCAGTGATTACTGGAGTAATGAGCAGTTCTTC
CATSDYWSNEQFF
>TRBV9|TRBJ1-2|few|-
TGTGCCAGCAGCGCCGGGAATACAGCTAACTATGGCTACACCTTC
CASSAGNTANYGYTF
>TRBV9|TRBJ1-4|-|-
TGTGCCAGCAGCGTAGGGGTACATGGTCCCGAAAAACTGTTTTTT
CASSVGVHGPEKLFF
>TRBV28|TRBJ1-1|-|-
TGTGCCAGCAGTTCTTCCCCGCTCGAAGCTTTCTTT
CASSSSPLEAFF
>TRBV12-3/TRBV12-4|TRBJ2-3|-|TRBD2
TGTGCCAGCAGTTTACAGAGCGGGGGGGCCCGAACAGATACGCAGTATTTT
CASSLQSGGARTDTQYF
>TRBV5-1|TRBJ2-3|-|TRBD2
TGCGCCAGCAGCATCGGGACTACCACCACAGATACGCAGTATTTT
CASSIGTTTTDTQYF
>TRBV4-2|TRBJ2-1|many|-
TGTGCCAGCAGCCAAGATACGGGGGCGTTAATGGATGAGCAGTTCTTC
CASSQDTGALMDEQFF
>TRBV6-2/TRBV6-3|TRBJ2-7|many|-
TGTGCCAGCAGTTCGCTCCAGCCTTACGAGCAGTACTTC
CASSSLQPYEQYF
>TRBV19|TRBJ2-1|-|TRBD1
TGTGCCAGTACCCGGGACAGCTCCTACAGTGAGCAGTTCTTC
CASTRDSSYSEQFF
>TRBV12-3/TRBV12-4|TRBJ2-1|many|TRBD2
TGTGCCAGCAGTAGGCATAGCGGGGGCAACTACAATGAGCAGTTCTTC
CASSRHSGGNYNEQFF
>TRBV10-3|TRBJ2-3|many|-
TGTGCCATCAGTGCGCTCCCCAGGTCAGATACGCAGTATTTT
CAISALPRSDTQYF
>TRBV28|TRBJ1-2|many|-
TGTGCCAGCAGTTCGATCAGTTATGGCTACACCTTC
CASSSISYGYTF
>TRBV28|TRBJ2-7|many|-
TGTGCCAGCAGCTCCCACCCCTACGAGCAGTACTTC
CASSSHPYEQYF
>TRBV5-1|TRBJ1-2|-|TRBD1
TGCGCCAGCAGAGATGGTCCCCGGGGACAGAACTATGGCTACACCTTC
CASRDGPRGQNYGYTF
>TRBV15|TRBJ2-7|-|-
TGTGCCACCAGCAGAGATGTCGGGTCCACTAGCCACGAGCAGTACTTC
CATSRDVGSTSHEQYF
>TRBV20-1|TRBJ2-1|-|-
TGCAGTGCTAGGCGGGGGCCGGACAATGAGCAGTTCTTC
CSARRGPDNEQFF
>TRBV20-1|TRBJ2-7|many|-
TGCAGTGCTAGAGATACACAGGGTAAATCCTACGAGCAGTACTTC
CSARDTQGKSYEQYF
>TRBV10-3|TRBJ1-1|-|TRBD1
TGTGCCATCAGTGAGGGTACAGGGGTAGGAGCTTTCTTT
CAISEGTGVGAFF
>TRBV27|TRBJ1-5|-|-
TGTGCCAGCAGTTTTAATAGTGTAAATCAGCCCCAGCATTTT
CASSFNSVNQPQHF
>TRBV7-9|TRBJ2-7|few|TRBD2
TGTGCCAGCAGCTTAAAGGTAGCGGGGGGGAACGAGCAGTACTTC
CASSLKVAGGNEQYF